This T cell receptor (beta chain) is from a study of T cells in Graves' hyperthyroidism and ophthalmopathy. The study, taken as a whole, reports: Most clonotypes expanded in the thyroid (above 0.001) were also present in blood.

The CDR3 is 13 amino acids. The V gene end was trimmed by 6 bases and the J gene end by 5 bases; junction bases not matched to a gene: 3. Germline assignment: CDR1 SGHVS and CDR2 FQNEAQ. The TCR beta CDR3 regions underwent amplification using RNA transcripts as the source. Carried out on the TCR CDR3, a first-round RT-PCR used the HTBI primer set. TCRdb used MiXCR to reprocess the multiplex PCR reads, holding one entry per CDR3 protein. The profile shows more than 250,000 distinct CDR3 sequences, approximately 14% of them singletons. Comments on this clonotype: The antigen is undetermined.

The sequence was collected from a woman aged 45-59 years with Graves' hyperthyroidism that later progressed to Graves' ophthalmopathy. Sequencing was carried out using blood. The V gene is TRBV7-8, the J gene TRBJ2-3, with 9 bases aligning to TRBD1. CDR3 residues: CASRTGGGDTQYF. The CDR3, as DNA: TGTGCCAGCAGGACAGGGGGTGGAGATACGCAGTATTTT. The full variable domain, completed using reference TRBV7-8 and TRBJ2-3, is GAGVSQSPRYKVAKRGQDVALRCDPISGHVSLFWYQQALGQGPEFLTYFQNEAQLDKSGLPSDRFFAERPEGSVSTLKIQRTQQEDSAVYLCASRTGGGDTQYFGPGTRLTVL.